This T cell receptor beta chain originates from a study of cytomegalovirus exposure and HLA in healthy donors. Study-level points and caveats: Some V segments, including TRBV6-2 and TRBV6-3, were excluded as indistinguishable.

This PCR relied on a set of 60 Vbeta primers and 13 Jbeta primers. Method: immunoSEQ multiplex PCR; TCRdb's copy keeps in-frame clones and lacks some. The sample holds 55,000 to 80,000 clones, around 74% seen once. The CDR3 totals 14 residues. CDR1 and CDR2 (germline): SQVTM, ANQGSEA. The V and J ends lost 4 bases and 3 bases respectively, with 16 bases between them. The table lists this clone with a few counts. Its target is not known. What was sequenced was PBMCs. The V gene is TRBV29-1, the J gene TRBJ2-7, with D perhaps TRBD1 (6 bases). The TCR comes from a woman aged 25-40 years in good health and CMV-seropositive. CDR3 sequence: CSVAQGTGSYEQYF. CDR3 sequence (DNA): TGCAGCGTTGCTCAGGGTACAGGGAGCTACGAGCAGTACTTC.